The 2 T cell receptor beta chains below come from one sample, sequenced in a study of response to subunit inactivated influenza vaccine. TCRdb used MiXCR to reprocess the RT-PCR reads, holding one entry per CDR3 protein. The sample carries roughly 700,000 distinct CDR3 sequences, about a sixth recorded once. The material sequenced was PBMCs from blood, taken about 11 days after vaccination. These receptors were collected from a man aged 50 or older who received an inactivated influenza vaccine.

The V and J genes are TRBV20-1 and TRBJ2-6, with a tentative D call TRBD2 (5 bases). The V gene's germline CDR1 is DFQATT and CDR2 SNEGSKA (reference sequence). This CDR3 is 14 amino acids long. V gave up 2 bases and J gave up 0 bases, with 5 bases separating them. Here the CDR3 reads CSARRDSGANVLTF. CDR3 DNA sequence: TGCAGTGCTAGACGGGACTCTGGGGCCAACGTCCTGACTTTC.

The chain uses TRBV7-2 and TRBJ2-6; D is perhaps TRBD1 or TRBD2 (5 bases each). CDR1 is SGHTA, CDR2 FQGNSA, per germline. Trimming cost V 4 bases and J 4 bases, with 14 bases left between them. This CDR3 contains 16 residues. The CDR3 is CASSSLGGTGANVLTF. CDR3 in DNA: TGTGCCAGCAGCTCCCTTGGTGGGACCGGGGCCAACGTCCTGACTTTC.